This TCR beta chain is from a study of a mutant IDH1 vaccine in newly diagnosed glioma. This clone was observed a few times. The V gene lost 8 bases and the J gene lost 4 bases, with 12 bases spanning the gap. CDR1 MNHEY and CDR2 SMNVEV come from the germline V gene (reference sequence). The CDR3 spans 13 residues. Data came from immunoSEQ multiplex PCR; TCRdb stores just in-frame clones and leaves some out. The sample shows 50,000 to 65,000 clones, about 80% of them seen only once. The time point denotes: baseline, week 1 (first vaccination visit). Sample treatment: pre-vaccination baseline after standard-of-care therapy.

Sequencing used PBMCs, obtained from a glioma patient treated with radiotherapy, temozolomide or both. This TCR came from a woman aged 40 to 49 with glioma. This chain uses TRBV27 with TRBJ1-5, with D possibly being TRBD1 (5 bases). This chain's CDR3 is CASVLRANQPQHF. In nucleotides, the CDR3 is TGTGCCAGCGTACTCAGGGCGAATCAGCCCCAGCATTTT.